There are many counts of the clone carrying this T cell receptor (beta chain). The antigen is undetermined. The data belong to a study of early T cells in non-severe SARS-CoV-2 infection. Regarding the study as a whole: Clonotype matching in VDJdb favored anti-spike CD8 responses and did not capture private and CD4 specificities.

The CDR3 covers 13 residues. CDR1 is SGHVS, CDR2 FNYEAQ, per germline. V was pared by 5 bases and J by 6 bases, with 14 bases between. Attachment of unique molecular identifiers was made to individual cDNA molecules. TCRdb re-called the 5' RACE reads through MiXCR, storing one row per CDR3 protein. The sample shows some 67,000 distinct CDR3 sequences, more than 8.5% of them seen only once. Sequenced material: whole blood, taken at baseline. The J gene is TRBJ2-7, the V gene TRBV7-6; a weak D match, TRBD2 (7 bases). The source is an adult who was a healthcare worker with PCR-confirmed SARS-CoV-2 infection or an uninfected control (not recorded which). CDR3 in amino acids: CASSPGEGFEQYF. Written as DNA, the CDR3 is TGTGCCAGCAGCCCAGGGGAGGGTTTCGAGCAGTACTTC.